This entry lists 21 T cell receptor beta chains sequenced from one sample in a study of CD8 T cells in Susac syndrome. Random hexamers served to reverse transcribe roughly 0.45 to 1 ug RNA. TCRdb ran MiXCR on the immunoSEQ multiplex PCR reads and lists one entry per CDR3 protein. Of about 150,000 distinct CDR3 sequences listed, about 94% were seen once; the top ten hold around 0.21%. The specimen was CD8+ T cells from PBMCs. The receptors shown here come from a human donor with multiple sclerosis.

The J gene is TRBJ1-1, the V gene TRBV7-9; D gene unclear. Germline V gene data show CDR1 as SEHNR and CDR2 as FQNEAQ (reference sequence). CDR3 length: 15 residues. The germline V and J ends were trimmed by 3 bases and 4 bases, with 15 bases remaining between them. CDR3 sequence reads: CASSFPDQHSTEAFF. CDR3 DNA: TGTGCCAGCAGCTTCCCGGATCAACACAGCACTGAAGCTTTCTTT.

This clonotype was seen only once. The chain is built from TRBV9 and TRBJ2-7, with 10 bases lining up with TRBD2. V was pared by 1 base and J by 2 bases, with 3 bases of the junction left unmatched. This CDR3 comprises 15 residues. The germline CDR1 and CDR2 sequences are SGDLS and YYNGEE. CDR3 in DNA: TGTGCCAGCAGCGTACTAGCGGGGGCCGCCTACGAGCAGTACTTC. Amino acids: CASSVLAGAAYEQYF. Using reference TRBV9 and TRBJ2-7 for the parts outside the CDR3, the full variable domain is DSGVTQTPKHLITATGQRVTLRCSPRSGDLSVYWYQQSLDQGLQFLIQYYNGEERAKGNILERFSAQQFPDLHSELNLSSLELGDSALYFCASSVLAGAAYEQYFGPGTRLTVT.

The genes are TRBV3-1 and TRBJ1-5, with D possibly being TRBD1 (5 bases). In germline, CDR1 is LGHDT, CDR2 YNNKEL (reference sequence). V was pared by 2 bases and J by 6 bases, with 11 bases between. This CDR3 contains 14 residues. The CDR3 bases are TGTGCCAGCAGCCAACAGGGAGGGAGTCAGCCCCAGCATTTT. Translated: CASSQQGGSQPQHF.

CDR3 sequence reads: CASDGGWTGELFF. CDR3 nucleotides: TGTGCCAGCGACGGGGGCTGGACCGGGGAGCTGTTTTTT. The rearrangement links TRBV13 to TRBJ2-2; the D call may be TRBD1 or TRBD2 (6 bases each). Germline CDR1 is PRHDT and CDR2 is FYEKMQ (reference sequence). V was trimmed by 8 bases and J by 5 bases, leaving 12 bases between them. The CDR3 spans 13 residues.

In this sample, this clonotype turned up once. This chain links TRBV7-8 with TRBJ2-3; D gene ambiguous. Trimming stripped 5 bases from V and 1 base from J, with 7 bases between. Germline loops: CDR1 SGHVS, CDR2 FQNEAQ. This CDR3 has 13 amino acids. CDR3 in amino acids: CASSRRGTDTQYF. The CDR3 region has the DNA TGTGCCAGCAGCCGCCGGGGCACAGATACGCAGTATTTT.

This rearrangement joins TRBV11-2 to TRBJ2-5, with TRBD1 identical over 7 bases. The CDR3 runs 13 residues. The V gene's germline CDR1 is SGHAT and CDR2 FQNNGV. The trim removed 5 bases at V and 4 bases at J, leaving 4 bases unmatched. CDR3 nucleotide sequence: TGTGCCAGCAGCCTTCGGACAGGAGAGACCCAGTACTTC. This sequence encodes CASSLRTGETQYF.

This clonotype showed up just a few times. The chain recombines TRBV14 with TRBJ2-3; D is perhaps TRBD2 (5 bases). V lost 1 base to trimming and J lost 2 bases, with 10 bases between them. Germline CDR1 is SGHDN and CDR2 is FVKESK. CDR3 length equals 15 residues. The DNA of the CDR3 is TGTGCCAGCAGCCAAGGGACTCTTTCCACAGATACGCAGTATTTT. It codes for CASSQGTLSTDTQYF.

This clonotype was seen once. The chain employs TRBV7-9 and TRBJ2-5, with 12 bases that match TRBD2. Germline loops: CDR1 SEHNR, CDR2 FQNEAQ (reference sequence). The CDR3 length is 16 residues. V was pared by 4 bases and J by 5 bases, with 8 bases of the junction left unmatched. The CDR3 DNA sequence: TGTGCCAGCAGCTCCACTAGCGGGGGGCGACAGGAGACCCAGTACTTC. Translation: CASSSTSGGRQETQYF.

In its sample, this clonotype was seen once. V and J are TRBV7-9 and TRBJ2-3, with D possibly being TRBD1 (6 bases). Trimming took off 6 bases at V and 5 bases at J, with 24 bases between the two ends. The CDR3 spans 17 residues. The germline gives CDR1 SEHNR, CDR2 FQNEAQ (reference sequence). DNA of the CDR3: TGTGCCAGCAGTTCCTCCCTCAGGGGCCTCCTGGGAGATACGCAGTATTTT. Translating gives CASSSSLRGLLGDTQYF.

The chain links TRBV11-3 to TRBJ2-1; TRBD1 agrees at 9 bases. The CDR3 has 15 amino acids. Germline CDR1 is SGHNT and CDR2 is YENEEA. Unmatched junction bases numbered 11, after V lost 5 bases and J lost 9 bases. CDR3 nucleotides: TGTGCCAGCAGCCTCCAGAACAGGGGGCTTGTTGAGCAGTTCTTC. This translates into CASSLQNRGLVEQFF.

The rearrangement uses TRBV6-2 or TRBV6-3 and TRBJ2-2; D not certain. Trimming stripped 2 bases from V and 7 bases from J, with 8 bases between. CDR1 is MNHEY, CDR2 SVGEGT, per germline. CDR3 length: 13 residues. CDR3 sequence: CASSYGEHGELFF. The CDR3 nucleotides read TGTGCCAGCAGTTACGGTGAACACGGGGAGCTGTTTTTT.

V and J are TRBV15 and TRBJ2-4; TRBD2 agrees at 9 bases. Germline lookup yields CDR1 LNHNV and CDR2 YYDKDF (reference sequence). The trim removed 1 base at V and 12 bases at J, leaving 4 bases unmatched. The CDR3 covers 13 residues. The CDR3 here is CATSRGLAEGQYF. The CDR3 DNA reads TGTGCCACCAGCAGAGGACTAGCGGAGGGTCAGTACTTC.

The chain joins TRBV29-1 to TRBJ1-1; the D gene is possibly TRBD1 (5 bases). CDR1 SQVTM and CDR2 ANQGSEA come from the germline V gene. V lost 2 bases and J lost 0, with 7 bases in between. CDR3 size: 13 residues. The CDR3 loop is CSVEPGMNTEAFF. The CDR3 DNA reads as TGCAGCGTTGAACCAGGGATGAACACTGAAGCTTTCTTT.

In nucleotides, the CDR3 is TGTGCCAGCAGTTTAATCCAGCCCTACACAAGCACAGATACGCAGTATTTT. Encoded protein: CASSLIQPYTSTDTQYF. The V gene is TRBV28, the J gene TRBJ2-3, with D uncertain. With 2 bases removed from V and 0 bases from J, the gap between germline ends came to 15 bases. The CDR3 is made up of 17 amino acids. In germline, CDR1 is MDHEN, CDR2 SYDVKM.

This chain links TRBV7-9 with TRBJ1-6; 10 nucleotides align to TRBD1. CDR3 length: 14 residues. Trimming cost V 5 bases and J 9 bases; bases outside gene matches: 4. Germline CDR1 reads SEHNR; CDR2 reads FQNEAQ (reference sequence). The CDR3 reads CASSRQGASSPLHF. In DNA, the CDR3 is TGTGCCAGCAGCCGACAGGGGGCTAGTTCACCCCTCCACTTT.

The rearrangement joins TRBV9 to TRBJ2-2, with TRBD1 matching over 10 bases. The trim removed 4 bases at V and 4 bases at J, leaving 7 bases unmatched. Germline V gene sequence: CDR1 SGDLS, CDR2 YYNGEE. The CDR3 sequence is 16 residues long. CDR3: CASSPSGTGVTGELFF. The CDR3 DNA reads TGTGCCAGCAGCCCCTCTGGGACAGGGGTCACCGGGGAGCTGTTTTTT. The entire variable domain, with the rest obtained from reference TRBV9 and TRBJ2-2, is as follows: DSGVTQTPKHLITATGQRVTLRCSPRSGDLSVYWYQQSLDQGLQFLIQYYNGEERAKGNILERFSAQQFPDLHSELNLSSLELGDSALYFCASSPSGTGVTGELFFGEGSRLTVL.

This chain connects TRBV27 to TRBJ2-7; TRBD2 aligns across 8 bases. Trimming took 2 bases from V and 3 from J; bases not matched to a gene: 6. Germline V CDR1 and CDR2: MNHEY, SMNVEV (reference sequence). CDR3 size: 15 residues. The CDR3 here is CASSLDSGDFYEQYF. The CDR3 region has the DNA TGTGCCAGCAGTTTAGATAGCGGGGACTTCTACGAGCAGTACTTC.

The rearrangement uses TRBV10-2 and TRBJ2-7; 10 bases agree with TRBD1. The CDR3 sequence is 12 residues long. Germline-derived CDR1 and CDR2 are WSHSY and SAAADI. V trimming: 7 bases; J trimming: 12 bases; junction bases outside the gene matches: 9. The CDR3 reads CASNTGTGERYF. The DNA of the CDR3 is TGCGCCAGCAACACCGGGACAGGGGAGAGGTACTTC.

Comment on this clonotype: One junction end disagrees with the germline gene, perhaps due to a read error. The chain combines TRBV4-1 with TRBJ1-6; D is perhaps TRBD1 (5 bases). The germline gives CDR1 MGHRA, CDR2 YSYEKL. This CDR3 region has 17 residues. In nucleotides, the CDR3 is TGCGCCAGCACCCAAGCAGTTTGGGGCGAGGGTAATTCACCCCTCCACTTT. Residues: CASTQAVWGEGNSPLHF.

The chain couples TRBV9 to TRBJ1-4; D remains unclear. Trimming pared 1 base from V and 7 bases from J, leaving 11 bases between. The CDR3 spans 14 residues. CDR1 is SGDLS and CDR2 is YYNGEE in the germline V gene. CDR3 sequence (DNA): TGTGCCAGCAGCGTACGGGGAGAAGGTGAAAAACTGTTTTTT. This gives the protein CASSVRGEGEKLFF.

The chain carries TRBV5-4 and TRBJ2-1; a weak D match, TRBD1 (5 bases). The CDR3 consists of 14 residues. The germline V gene encodes CDR1 SGHNT and CDR2 YYREEE (reference sequence). Trimming stripped 5 bases from V and 5 bases from J, with 14 bases between. The CDR3, as DNA: TGTGCCAGCAGTCTTCTCCCAGGGAACAATGAGCAGTTCTTC. Translating gives CASSLLPGNNEQFF. The complete variable domain, with remaining parts taken from reference TRBV5-4 and TRBJ2-1, reads ETGVTQSPTHLIKTRGQQVTLRCSSQSGHNTVSWYQQALGQGPQFIFQYYREEENGRGNFPPRFSGLQFPNYSSELNVNALELDDSALYLCASSLLPGNNEQFFGPGTRLTVL.